These 23 T cell receptor beta chains originate from one sample sequenced in a study of glioma-infiltrating T cells after dendritic cell vaccination. Sequencing was performed with immunoSEQ multiplex PCR; in TCRdb, only in-frame clones are kept and a portion is missing. The sample includes tens of thousands of clones, roughly 87% of them seen just once. Material: blood, obtained before dendritic cell vaccination. These receptors came from a human donor with glioblastoma.

The chain has TRBV7-9 and TRBJ1-2; 9 positions agree with TRBD1. Germline CDR1 and CDR2: SEHNR and FQNEAQ (reference sequence). This CDR3 comprises 14 residues. Germline trimming cut 5 bases from V and 5 bases from J; bases unmatched to any gene: 6. The CDR3 nucleotides read TGTGCCAGCAGCCGGACAGGGGAAGAGTATGGCTACACCTTC. Protein: CASSRTGEEYGYTF.

The rearrangement joins TRBV5-5 to TRBJ1-6; D is uncertain. V was cut by 0 bases and J by 8 bases, with 12 bases left in between. This CDR3 region has 15 residues. Per germline, CDR1 SGHKS and CDR2 YYEKEE (reference sequence). Here the CDR3 DNA reads TGTGCCAGCAGCTTGGAGTTCCGTCCGGATTCACCCCTCCACTTT. It specifies CASSLEFRPDSPLHF.

V and J are TRBV28 and TRBJ1-2; 9 nucleotides match TRBD1. This CDR3 is built from 13 residues. The J segment lost 4 bases and the V segment lost 9 bases, leaving 6 bases of the junction unmatched. From germline, CDR1 is MDHEN and CDR2 SYDVKM. CDR3 sequence: CASRQGVLYGYTF. The CDR3 bases are TGTGCCAGTCGACAGGGGGTGCTCTATGGCTACACCTTC.

V is TRBV4-1 and J is TRBJ2-2; the D gene is possibly TRBD1 (5 bases). V lost 3 bases and J lost 2, with 10 bases in between. The CDR3 loop spans 15 amino acids. From germline, CDR1 is MGHRA and CDR2 YSYEKL. In nucleotides, the CDR3 is TGCGCCAGCAGCCATGGGGCCCTAAACACCGGGGAGCTGTTTTTT. Amino acid sequence: CASSHGALNTGELFF.

This chain joins TRBV5-1 and TRBJ2-5; 9 bases align to TRBD1. V lost 6 bases, J lost 3 bases, and 3 bases stayed unmatched. Germline lookup yields CDR1 SGHRS and CDR2 YFSETQ. The CDR3 has 13 residues. CDR3 sequence (DNA): TGCGCCAGCACCACAGGGGGCGAAGAGACCCAGTACTTC. Encoded protein: CASTTGGEETQYF.

This rearrangement joins TRBV2 to TRBJ1-4; no definite D call. CDR1 is SNHLY and CDR2 is FYNNEI in the germline V gene. V was trimmed by 3 bases and J by 1 base, leaving 6 bases between them. The CDR3 sequence is 14 residues long. This chain's CDR3 is CASSDRLTNEKLFF. For the CDR3, the DNA is TGTGCCAGCAGTGATCGACTAACTAATGAAAAACTGTTTTTT.

The chain links TRBV11-1 to TRBJ2-2; 8 bases map to TRBD1. This CDR3 has 16 residues. The V segment lost 1 base and the J segment 3 bases; nucleotides outside the gene matches: 4. The V gene's germline CDR1 is SGHAT and CDR2 FQDESV (reference sequence). Here the CDR3 reads CASSLGQGLYTGELFF. DNA of the CDR3: TGTGCCAGCAGCTTAGGACAGGGGCTATACACCGGGGAGCTGTTTTTT.

J is TRBJ2-5 and V is TRBV4-1; D is possibly TRBD1 (5 bases). From germline, CDR1 is MGHRA and CDR2 YSYEKL. The CDR3 is made up of 14 amino acids. V dropped 4 bases and J dropped 5 bases, with 14 bases sitting between them. The CDR3 DNA follows: TGCGCCAGCAGCCTGGGCTGGGGCACGGAGACCCAGTACTTC. Its protein product is CASSLGWGTETQYF.

The chain employs TRBV5-1 and TRBJ1-4, with TRBD1 identical over 7 bases. CDR1 is SGHRS, CDR2 YFSETQ, per germline. The CDR3 consists of 15 residues. J lost 3 bases, V lost 3 bases, and 5 bases had no gene match. CDR3: CASSYRGQANEKLFF. CDR3 coding DNA: TGCGCCAGCAGCTATAGGGGGCAGGCTAATGAAAAACTGTTTTTT.

The V gene is TRBV10-2, the J gene TRBJ1-2; TRBD1 matches 7 bases. V trimming: 6 bases; J trimming: 5 bases; junction bases outside the gene matches: 12. CDR1 WSHSY and CDR2 SAAADI come from the germline V gene. The CDR3 sequence is 15 residues long. The CDR3 region is CASSGTGQITYGYTF. The CDR3 DNA is TGCGCCAGCAGCGGTACGGGACAGATCACTTATGGCTACACCTTC.

The rearrangement links TRBV2 to TRBJ2-6, with TRBD2 matching over 9 bases. V lost 9 bases and J lost 2; bases outside the gene matches: 5. The CDR3 is 15 residues long. Germline CDR1 and CDR2: SNHLY and FYNNEI. In DNA form, the CDR3 reads TGTGCCAGTTGCGCTAGCGGGGCTGGGGCCAACGTCCTGACTTTC. Amino acids: CASCASGAGANVLTF.

The genes are TRBV6-5 and TRBJ2-1; 13 bases are shared with TRBD2. The V and J ends lost 4 bases and 4 bases, in that order; junction bases with no gene match: 1. The CDR3 totals 15 residues. Germline V gene lookup returns CDR1 MNHEY and CDR2 SVGAGI. The CDR3: CASSLGLAGYNEQFF. The CDR3, as DNA: TGTGCCAGCAGTTTGGGACTAGCGGGGTACAATGAGCAGTTCTTC.

This clone showed up just once. The rearrangement uses TRBV6-1 and TRBJ1-1; 7 positions match TRBD1. The CDR3 covers 13 residues. The germline V gene has CDR1 MNHNS and CDR2 SASEGT. The CDR3 reads CEGAPGRDTEAFF. The CDR3 DNA reads as TGTGAGGGGGCCCCCGGGAGGGACACTGAAGCTTTCTTT.

CDR3 protein: CSVHVRTGRGYTF. The CDR3 DNA reads as TGCAGCGTTCACGTCCGGACAGGGCGAGGCTACACCTTC. The chain links TRBV29-1 to TRBJ1-2, with 8 positions matching TRBD1. The V segment lost 5 bases and the J segment 8 bases; nucleotides outside the gene matches: 10. The CDR3 is made up of 13 amino acids. Germline CDR1 reads SQVTM; CDR2 reads ANQGSEA.

J is TRBJ2-7 and V is TRBV28; D not certain. CDR1 and CDR2 from the germline V gene are MDHEN and SYDVKM. Between the trimmed V and J ends, which lost 6 bases and 3 bases, there was a span of 15 bases. There are 14 residues in the CDR3. The CDR3 loop is CASRKPSGGYEQYF. The CDR3 region has the DNA TGTGCCAGCAGGAAACCCTCGGGTGGCTACGAGCAGTACTTC. The full variable domain, rest sourced from reference TRBV28 and TRBJ2-7, is DVKVTQSSRYLVKRTGEKVFLECVQDMDHENMFWYRQDPGLGLRLIYFSYDVKMKEKGDIPEGYSVSREKKERFSLILESASTNQTSMYLCASRKPSGGYEQYFGPGTRLTVT.

This clone was picked up a small number of times. The V and J genes are TRBV21-1 and TRBJ2-7; TRBD2 is the table's D call, not checked against the DNA. TRBV21-1 represents a pseudogene. There are 13 residues in the CDR3. This CDR3 reads CASPPRGGYEQYV. CDR3 DNA sequence: TGTGCCAGCCCCCCCCGGGGGGGCTACGAGCAGTACGTC.

The chain couples TRBV27 to TRBJ2-6; 8 nucleotides match TRBD1. Trimming took 7 bases from V and 2 from J; bases not matched to a gene: 7. Per germline, CDR1 MNHEY and CDR2 SMNVEV (reference sequence). CDR3 size: 16 residues. For the CDR3, the DNA is TGTGCCAGCACGTGGGCAGGGGGCCCTGGGGCCAACGTCCTGACTTTC. This codes for CASTWAGGPGANVLTF. Variable domain in full (rest from reference TRBV27 and TRBJ2-6): EAQVTQNPRYLITVTGKKLTVTCSQNMNHEYMSWYRQDPGLGLRQIYYSMNVEVTDKGDVPEGYKVSRKEKRNFPLILESPSPNQTSLYFCASTWAGGPGANVLTFGAGSRLTVL.

This chain connects TRBV11-2 to TRBJ2-2; 11 positions agree with TRBD2. The CDR3 loop spans 16 amino acids. V was clipped by 5 bases and J by 3 bases; unmatched bases: 5. The V gene's germline CDR1 is SGHAT and CDR2 FQNNGV. CDR3 sequence reads: CASSLLSGGDTGELFF. For the CDR3, the DNA is TGTGCCAGCAGCCTCCTTAGCGGGGGGGACACCGGGGAGCTGTTTTTT.

The chain joins TRBV4-1 to TRBJ1-5; 7 bases are shared with TRBD1. The CDR3 has 15 residues. Germline V CDR1 and CDR2: MGHRA, YSYEKL. The V segment lost 3 bases and the J segment 4 bases; nucleotides outside the gene matches: 6. CDR3 DNA sequence: TGCGCCAGCAGCCACCGACAGGGTTCAAATCAGCCCCAGCATTTT. Its translation: CASSHRQGSNQPQHF.

The V and J genes are TRBV6-1 and TRBJ2-5, with 7 bases that match TRBD1. Trimming removed 7 bases from V and 3 bases from J; junction bases left unmatched: 11. The CDR3 runs to 15 residues. In germline, CDR1 is MNHNS, CDR2 SASEGT. The CDR3 here is CASIRDSLREETQYF. CDR3 coding DNA: TGTGCCAGCATAAGGGACAGCCTTCGGGAAGAGACCCAGTACTTC.

The chain carries TRBV5-1 and TRBJ1-2; the D gene is possibly TRBD1 (5 bases). The CDR3 totals 15 residues. Trimming took 3 bases from V and 5 from J, leaving 17 bases between them. Germline CDR1 is SGHRS and CDR2 is YFSETQ. CDR3 sequence: CASSSGDATVYGYTF. CDR3 bases: TGCGCCAGCAGCTCGGGAGATGCGACAGTTTATGGCTACACCTTC.

The V gene is TRBV27, the J gene TRBJ1-1; D is unclear. From germline, CDR1 is MNHEY and CDR2 SMNVEV (reference sequence). V lost 6 bases and J 0 bases, leaving 14 bases between the germline ends. The CDR3 sequence is 15 residues long. The CDR3 here is CASRSPHTMNTEAFF. The CDR3 bases are TGTGCCAGCAGATCTCCCCACACCATGAACACTGAAGCTTTCTTT.

CDR3 region: CASSLLIAGGPINEQFF. For the CDR3, the DNA is TGCGCCAGCAGCTTGTTGATAGCGGGGGGCCCAATTAATGAGCAGTTCTTC. The V and J genes are TRBV5-1 and TRBJ2-1; TRBD2 agrees at 10 bases. This CDR3 is built from 17 residues. After removal of 1 base from V and 7 bases from J, the junction contained 11 bases not matched to a gene. In germline, CDR1 is SGHRS, CDR2 YFSETQ.